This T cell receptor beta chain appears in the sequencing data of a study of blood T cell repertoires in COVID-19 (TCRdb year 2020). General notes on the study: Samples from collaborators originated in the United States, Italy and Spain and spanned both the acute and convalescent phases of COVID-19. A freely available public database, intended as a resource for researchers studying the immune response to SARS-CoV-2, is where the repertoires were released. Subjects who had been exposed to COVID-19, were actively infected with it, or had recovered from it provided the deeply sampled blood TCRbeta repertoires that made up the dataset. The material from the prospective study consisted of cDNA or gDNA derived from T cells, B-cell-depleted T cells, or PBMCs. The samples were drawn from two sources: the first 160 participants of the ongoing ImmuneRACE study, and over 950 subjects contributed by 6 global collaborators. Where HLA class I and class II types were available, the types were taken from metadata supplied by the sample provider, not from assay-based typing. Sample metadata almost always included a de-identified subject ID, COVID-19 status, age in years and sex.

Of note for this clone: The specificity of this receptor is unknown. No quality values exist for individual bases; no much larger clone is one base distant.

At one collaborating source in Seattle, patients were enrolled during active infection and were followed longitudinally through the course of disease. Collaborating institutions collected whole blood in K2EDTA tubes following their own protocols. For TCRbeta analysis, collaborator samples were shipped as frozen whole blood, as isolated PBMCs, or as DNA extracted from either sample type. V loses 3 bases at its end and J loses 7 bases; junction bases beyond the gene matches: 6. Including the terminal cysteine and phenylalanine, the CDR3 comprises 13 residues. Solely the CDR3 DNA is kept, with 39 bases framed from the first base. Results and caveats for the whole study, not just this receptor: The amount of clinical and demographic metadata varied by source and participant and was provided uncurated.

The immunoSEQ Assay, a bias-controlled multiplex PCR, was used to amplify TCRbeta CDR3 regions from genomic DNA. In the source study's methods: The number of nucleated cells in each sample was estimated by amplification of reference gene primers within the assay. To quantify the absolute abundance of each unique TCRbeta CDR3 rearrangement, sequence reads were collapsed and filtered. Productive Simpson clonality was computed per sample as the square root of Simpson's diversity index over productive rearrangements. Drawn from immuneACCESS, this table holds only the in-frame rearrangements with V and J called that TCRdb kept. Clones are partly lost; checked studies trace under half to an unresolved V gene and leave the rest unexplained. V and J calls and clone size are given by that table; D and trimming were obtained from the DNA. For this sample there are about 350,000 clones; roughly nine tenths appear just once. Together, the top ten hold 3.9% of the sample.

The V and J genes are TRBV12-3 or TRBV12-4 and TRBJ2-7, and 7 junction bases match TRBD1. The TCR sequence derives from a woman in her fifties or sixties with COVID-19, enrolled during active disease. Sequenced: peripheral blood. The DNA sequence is TGTGCCAGCAGTTTGACAGGGCCGGGTGAGCAGTACTTC. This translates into CASSLTGPGEQYF.